This TCR beta chain appears in the sequencing data of a study of CD4+ T cells in melanoma. The study's findings and limits: CD8+ T cell, macrophage and B cell function reportedly correlated with neoantigen-specific CD4+ T cells. Reportedly, melanoma neoantigen-specific CD4+ T cells showed varied differentiation states.

V shed 1 base, J shed 5 bases, and the junction held 6 bases outside the gene matches. CDR1 is MNHEY, CDR2 SMNVEV, per germline (reference sequence). The length of the CDR3 is 15 residues. Comments on this clone: The target antigen is unknown.

Method: immunoSEQ multiplex PCR; TCRdb's copy keeps in-frame clones and lacks some. Of around 100,000 clones detected, 80% to 95% appear once; the ten largest clones hold roughly 3.5%. This clonotype originated in a human donor with melanoma. This rearrangement joins TRBV27 to TRBJ2-7; 9 positions agree with TRBD2. Source material: peripheral blood. CDR3 DNA: TGTGCCAGCAGTTTATGGCCAGCGGGAGGAGACGAGCAGTACTTC. Protein product: CASSLWPAGGDEQYF.